The 20 T cell receptor beta chains presented below share a single source sample, sequenced in a study of blood T cells in healthy people across ages. It was with a sample-barcoded 5' primer and a J-beta primer mix that a second PCR of roughly 7 to 12 cycles was run. TCRdb redid the calling of the 5' RACE reads with MiXCR, one entry per CDR3 protein. The data hold some 1.4 million distinct CDR3 sequences, with roughly 40% observed a single time. Sequencing was performed on blood. The receptors were sampled from a woman younger than 30 in good health.

V is TRBV28 and J is TRBJ2-3; either TRBD1 or TRBD2 may supply D (5 bases each). V was trimmed by 11 bases and J by 2 bases, leaving 20 bases between them. The germline CDR1 and CDR2 sequences are MDHEN and SYDVKM. The CDR3 length is 15 residues. This CDR3 is CAWRQGKFPTDTQYF. Here the CDR3 DNA reads TGTGCCTGGAGGCAGGGAAAATTCCCCACAGATACGCAGTATTTT.

The chain couples TRBV3-1 to TRBJ1-4; D unresolved. This CDR3 is built from 16 residues. The V gene's germline CDR1 is LGHDT and CDR2 YNNKEL (reference sequence). With 4 bases removed from V and 6 bases from J, the gap between germline ends came to 18 bases. The CDR3 is CASSLLTPGGDEKLFF. The CDR3 region has the DNA TGTGCCAGCAGCCTCCTCACGCCAGGCGGGGATGAAAAACTGTTTTTT.

This chain links TRBV25-1 with TRBJ2-7; 12 bases are shared with TRBD2. Trimming took 4 bases from V and 6 from J; bases not matched to a gene: 4. The CDR3 is 14 amino acids. Germline loops: CDR1 MGHDK, CDR2 SYGVNS. The CDR3 nucleotides are TGTGCCAGCAGTGCGCCGGGACTAGCGGGCGAGCAGTACTTC. Translating it yields CASSAPGLAGEQYF.

This clonotype was detected a few times. This sequence joins TRBV19 and TRBJ2-1, with D possibly called TRBD1 or TRBD2 (5 bases each). Germline assignment: CDR1 LNHDA and CDR2 SQIVND (reference sequence). With 3 bases removed from V and 9 bases from J, the gap between germline ends came to 18 bases. CDR3 length equals 15 residues. The DNA of the CDR3 is TGTGCCAGTAGTATGTGGGACGCCGCGCGTCCTGAGCAGTTCTTC. Amino acid sequence: CASSMWDAARPEQFF. Full variable domain (outside the CDR3, taken from reference TRBV19 and TRBJ2-1): DGGITQSPKYLFRKEGQNVTLSCEQNLNHDAMYWYRQDPGQGLRLIYYSQIVNDFQKGDIAEGYSVSREKKESFPLTVTSAQKNPTAFYLCASSMWDAARPEQFFGPGTRLTVL.

The table lists this clonotype with a few counts. The V call is TRBV5-4, the J call TRBJ2-5; perhaps TRBD2 as D (7 bases). Germline V lookup: CDR1 SGHNT, CDR2 YYREEE (reference sequence). Trimming stripped 2 bases from V and 4 bases from J, with 12 bases between. The CDR3 is made up of 14 amino acids. In nucleotides, the CDR3 is TGTGCCAGCAGCTTTCGGGGGGCTGGAGAGACCCAGTACTTC. It is translated as CASSFRGAGETQYF.

This chain uses TRBV28 with TRBJ2-3, with 7 bases identical to TRBD2. Germline loops: CDR1 MDHEN, CDR2 SYDVKM. The CDR3 contains 16 residues. J gave up 5 bases and V 8 bases, and 16 bases lay outside the gene matches. In nucleotides, the CDR3 is TGTGCCAGCCGGACCCTCGTTACGGGAGGAGGAGATACGCAGTATTTT. Translated, it gives CASRTLVTGGGDTQYF.

The rearrangement uses TRBV11-2 and TRBJ2-1; TRBD2 aligns across 10 bases. The CDR3 totals 19 residues. Germline trimming cut 6 bases from V and 4 bases from J; bases unmatched to any gene: 18. Germline V gives CDR1 SGHAT, CDR2 FQNNGV. The CDR3: CASRRGLADILVSYNEQFF. Here the CDR3 DNA reads TGTGCCAGCAGACGAGGACTAGCGGACATCCTCGTATCATACAATGAGCAGTTCTTC.

A note on this clonotype: A junction end diverges from the germline sequence, so it may reflect a read error. This chain joins TRBV9 and TRBJ2-5; TRBD2 matches 7 bases. Germline assignment: CDR1 SGDLS and CDR2 YYNGEE. The CDR3 loop spans 16 amino acids. The CDR3, as DNA: TGTGCCAGCAGCTTACATAGCGGGTCCGGCCAAGAGACCCGGTACTTC. Its protein is CASSLHSGSGQETRYF.

V gene TRBV12-3 or TRBV12-4 combines with J gene TRBJ2-1; 13 bases map to TRBD2. The last part of the DNA fits TRBJ2-7 better; the J call may be wrong. This CDR3 has 18 amino acids. CDR3 sequence reads: CASRDTGTSGTSYNEQYF. In DNA, the CDR3 is TGTGCCAGCAGGGACACCGGGACTAGCGGGACTTCCTACAATGAGCAGTACTTC.

This clonotype was observed a few times. The chain is built from TRBV28 and TRBJ2-1; D may match TRBD1 or TRBD2 (7 bases each). The V end was cut by 6 bases, the J end by 0 bases, with 12 bases between. The germline V gene has CDR1 MDHEN and CDR2 SYDVKM. This CDR3 comprises 15 residues. DNA of the CDR3: TGTGCCAGCAGGCGGGGGACAGCCTCCTACAATGAGCAGTTCTTC. Amino acid sequence: CASRRGTASYNEQFF. The entire variable domain, with the rest obtained from reference TRBV28 and TRBJ2-1, is as follows: DVKVTQSSRYLVKRTGEKVFLECVQDMDHENMFWYRQDPGLGLRLIYFSYDVKMKEKGDIPEGYSVSREKKERFSLILESASTNQTSMYLCASRRGTASYNEQFFGPGTRLTVL.

The rearrangement links TRBV6-6 to TRBJ1-2; 9 bases line up with TRBD1. CDR1 MNHNY and CDR2 SVGAGI come from the germline V gene (reference sequence). Trimming took 6 bases from V and 8 from J; bases not matched to a gene: 13. The CDR3 loop spans 15 amino acids. The CDR3 DNA follows: TGTGCCAGCAGACCCCCCGGACAGGGGAGAGAGGGCTACACCTTC. It yields the protein CASRPPGQGREGYTF.

The table lists this clonotype with a few counts. The chain couples TRBV10-3 to TRBJ1-2; D possibly corresponds to TRBD1 (5 bases). The V gene's germline CDR1 is ENHRY and CDR2 SYGVKD. V gave up 10 bases and J gave up 2 bases, with 11 bases separating them. The CDR3 spans 12 residues. CDR3 sequence: CATRRQNYGYTF. The CDR3 nucleotides are TGTGCCACTCGACGACAGAACTATGGCTACACCTTC.

The V call is TRBV6-6, the J call TRBJ1-4; 7 nucleotides align to TRBD1. The CDR3 runs 14 residues. CDR1 MNHNY and CDR2 SVGAGI come from the germline V gene (reference sequence). Trimming at V came to 3 bases and at J to 8 bases, leaving 6 bases not matched to a gene. CDR3 DNA: TGTGCCAGCAGTTATGGACAGGTGGGGGAAAAACTGTTTTTT. This translates into CASSYGQVGEKLFF.

The V and J genes are TRBV7-9 and TRBJ1-2; weak D call: TRBD1 (5 bases). Germline V CDR1 and CDR2: SEHNR, FQNEAQ (reference sequence). With 4 bases removed from V and 4 bases from J, the gap between germline ends came to 16 bases. The CDR3 contains 15 residues. CDR3 protein: CASSSLGAGTYGYTF. The DNA of the CDR3 is TGTGCCAGCAGCTCCCTCGGTGCGGGGACCTATGGCTACACCTTC. The whole variable domain, filled in from reference TRBV7-9 and TRBJ1-2, reads DTGVSQNPRHKITKRGQNVTFRCDPISEHNRLYWYRQTLGQGPEFLTYFQNEAQLEKSRLLSDRFSAERPKGSFSTLEIQRTEQGDSAMYLCASSSLGAGTYGYTFGSGTRLTVV.

The genes are TRBV3-1 and TRBJ1-2; D remains unclear. This CDR3 is 17 amino acids long. Germline CDR1 reads LGHDT; CDR2 reads YNNKEL (reference sequence). Deletions cut 5 bases from V and 0 bases from J, with 19 bases between. CDR3 in amino acids: CASSSVRGDETNYGYTF. In DNA, the CDR3 is TGTGCCAGCAGCTCCGTGCGAGGAGATGAAACTAACTATGGCTACACCTTC.

The chain joins TRBV5-1 to TRBJ2-3, with D possibly being TRBD2 (6 bases). This CDR3 has 16 residues. Per the germline V gene, CDR1 is SGHRS and CDR2 is YFSETQ. V was cut by 0 bases and J by 5 bases, with 16 bases left in between. The CDR3: CASSLGEVNPGDTQYF. As DNA, the CDR3 is TGCGCCAGCAGCTTGGGGGAGGTCAACCCTGGAGATACGCAGTATTTT. Looking up the rest from reference TRBV5-1 and TRBJ2-3 gives the full variable domain: KAGVTQTPRYLIKTRGQQVTLSCSPISGHRSVSWYQQTPGQGLQFLFEYFSETQRNKGNFPGRFSGRQFSNSRSEMNVSTLELGDSALYLCASSLGEVNPGDTQYFGPGTRLTVL.

This clonotype has only a few counts. The V call is TRBV14, the J call TRBJ2-2; weak D call: TRBD1 (5 bases). Germline-derived CDR1 and CDR2 are SGHDN and FVKESK. The CDR3 is 14 amino acids. Trimming removed 8 bases at V and 5 bases at J, with 15 bases between. The CDR3 region has the DNA TGTGCCAGCTCTAGACAGATGAATACCGGGGAGCTGTTTTTT. Encoded protein: CASSRQMNTGELFF.

As DNA, the CDR3 is TGTGCCAGCAGCCAAGATCGGCGGGTCTGGCGGGGGGACTCCAATGAGCAGTTCTTC. Its protein is CASSQDRRVWRGDSNEQFF. The chain carries TRBV3-1 and TRBJ2-1, with 8 bases aligning to TRBD2. CDR1 and CDR2 from the germline V gene are LGHDT and YNNKEL (reference sequence). J lost 6 bases, V lost 0 bases, and 16 bases had no gene match. This CDR3 is built from 19 residues.

The V and J genes are TRBV6-4 and TRBJ1-2; D remains ambiguous. CDR3 length equals 13 residues. The V gene lost 7 bases and the J gene lost 4 bases, with 13 bases spanning the gap. Germline loops: CDR1 MRHNA, CDR2 SNTAGT. The CDR3 protein is CASKRDPLYGYTF. CDR3 sequence (DNA): TGTGCCAGCAAGAGAGACCCGCTCTATGGCTACACCTTC.

The genes are TRBV9 and TRBJ2-7; no firm D call. Trimming took off 4 bases at V and 0 bases at J, with 11 bases between the two ends. Per the germline V gene, CDR1 is SGDLS and CDR2 is YYNGEE. This CDR3 is built from 14 residues. CDR3 residues: CASSSAPNSYEQYF. The CDR3, as DNA: TGTGCCAGCAGCTCAGCCCCCAACTCCTACGAGCAGTACTTC.